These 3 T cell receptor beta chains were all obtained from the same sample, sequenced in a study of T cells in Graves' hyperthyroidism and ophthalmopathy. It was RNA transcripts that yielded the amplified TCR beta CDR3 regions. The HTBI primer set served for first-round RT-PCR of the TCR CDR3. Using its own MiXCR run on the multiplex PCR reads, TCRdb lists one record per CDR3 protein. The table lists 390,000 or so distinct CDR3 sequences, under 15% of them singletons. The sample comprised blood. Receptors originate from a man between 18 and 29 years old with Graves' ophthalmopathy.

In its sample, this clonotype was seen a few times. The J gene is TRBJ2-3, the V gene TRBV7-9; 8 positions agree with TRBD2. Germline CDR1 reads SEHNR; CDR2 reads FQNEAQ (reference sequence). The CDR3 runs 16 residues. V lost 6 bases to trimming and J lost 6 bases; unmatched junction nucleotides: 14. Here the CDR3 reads CASRSSGPQSVDTQYF. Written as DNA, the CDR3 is TGTGCCAGCAGGTCTAGCGGGCCCCAATCTGTGGATACGCAGTATTTT.

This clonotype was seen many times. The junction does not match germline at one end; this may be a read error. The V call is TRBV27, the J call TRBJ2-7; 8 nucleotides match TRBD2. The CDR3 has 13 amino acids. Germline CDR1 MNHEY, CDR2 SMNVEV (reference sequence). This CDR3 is CASSLSGGYEQYF. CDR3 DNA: TGTGCCAGCAGCTTAAGCGGGGGCTACGAACAGTACTTC.

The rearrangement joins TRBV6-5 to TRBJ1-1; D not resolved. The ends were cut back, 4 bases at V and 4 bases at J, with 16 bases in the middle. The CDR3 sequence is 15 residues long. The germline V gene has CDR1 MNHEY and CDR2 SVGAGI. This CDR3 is CASSSPLPGGTEAFF. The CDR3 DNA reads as TGTGCCAGCAGTTCCCCCCTCCCGGGCGGCACTGAAGCTTTCTTT.